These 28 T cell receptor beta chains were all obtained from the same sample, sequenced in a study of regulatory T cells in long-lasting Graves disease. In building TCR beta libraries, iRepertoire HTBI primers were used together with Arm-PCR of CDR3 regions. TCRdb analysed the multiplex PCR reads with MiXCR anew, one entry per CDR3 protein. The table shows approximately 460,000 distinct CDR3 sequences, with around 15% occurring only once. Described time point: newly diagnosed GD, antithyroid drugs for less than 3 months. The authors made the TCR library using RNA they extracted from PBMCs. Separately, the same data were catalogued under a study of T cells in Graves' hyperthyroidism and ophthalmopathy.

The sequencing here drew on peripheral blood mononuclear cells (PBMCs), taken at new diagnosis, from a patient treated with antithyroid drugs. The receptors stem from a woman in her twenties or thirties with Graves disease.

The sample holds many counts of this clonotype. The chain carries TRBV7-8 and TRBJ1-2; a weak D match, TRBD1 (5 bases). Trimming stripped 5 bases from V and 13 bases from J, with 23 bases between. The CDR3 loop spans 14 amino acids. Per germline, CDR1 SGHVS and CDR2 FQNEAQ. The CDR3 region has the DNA TGTGCCAGCAGCCCTGGGGGGTTTGCTGGTCTCTTCACCTTC. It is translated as CASSPGGFAGLFTF.

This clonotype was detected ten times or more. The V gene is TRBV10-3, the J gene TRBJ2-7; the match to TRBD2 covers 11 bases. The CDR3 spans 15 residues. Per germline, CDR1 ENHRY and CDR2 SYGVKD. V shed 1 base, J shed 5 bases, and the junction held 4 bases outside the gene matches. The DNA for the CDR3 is TGTGCCATCAGTGAGTTTACTAGCGGGAGAAACGAGCAGTACTTC. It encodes CAISEFTSGRNEQYF.

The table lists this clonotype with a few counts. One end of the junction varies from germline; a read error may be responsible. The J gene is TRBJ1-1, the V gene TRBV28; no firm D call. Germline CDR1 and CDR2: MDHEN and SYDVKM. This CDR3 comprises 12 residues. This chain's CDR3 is CACSPLNTEAFF. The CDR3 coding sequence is TGTGCCTGCAGCCCGTTGAACACTGAAGCTTTCTTT.

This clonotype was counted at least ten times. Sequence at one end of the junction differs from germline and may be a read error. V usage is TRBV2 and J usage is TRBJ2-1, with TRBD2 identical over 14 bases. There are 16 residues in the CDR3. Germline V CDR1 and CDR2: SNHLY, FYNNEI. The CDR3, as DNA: TGTGCCAGCAGCGCCCAATTACCCGGACTAGCGGGAGGCAGAATCTTC. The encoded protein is CASSAQLPGLAGGRIF.

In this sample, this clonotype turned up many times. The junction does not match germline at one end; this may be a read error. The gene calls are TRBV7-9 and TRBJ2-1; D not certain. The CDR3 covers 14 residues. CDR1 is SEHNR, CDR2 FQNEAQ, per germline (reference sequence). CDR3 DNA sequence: TGTGCCAGCAGCTTAGCGAACTCCCACAATGAGCAGTTCTTC. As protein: CASSLANSHNEQFF.

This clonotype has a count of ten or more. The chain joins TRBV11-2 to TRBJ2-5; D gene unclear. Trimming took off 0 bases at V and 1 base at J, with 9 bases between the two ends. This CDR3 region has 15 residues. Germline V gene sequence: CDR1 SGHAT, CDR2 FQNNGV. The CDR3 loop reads CASSLDHQTQETQYF. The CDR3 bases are TGTGCCAGCAGCTTAGATCACCAGACCCAAGAGACCCAGTACTTC. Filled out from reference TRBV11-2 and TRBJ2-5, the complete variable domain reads EAGVAQSPRYKIIEKRQSVAFWCNPISGHATLYWYQQILGQGPKLLIQFQNNGVVDDSQLPKDRFSAERLKGVDSTLKIQPAKLEDSAVYLCASSLDHQTQETQYFGPGTRLLVL.

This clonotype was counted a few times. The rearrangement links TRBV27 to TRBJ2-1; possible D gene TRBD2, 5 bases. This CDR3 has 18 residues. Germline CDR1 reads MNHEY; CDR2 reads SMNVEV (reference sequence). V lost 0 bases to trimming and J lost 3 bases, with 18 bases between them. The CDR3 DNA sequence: TGTGCCAGCAGTTTATCGGGGATGGGAGTTGGATACTACAATGAGCAGTTCTTC. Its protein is CASSLSGMGVGYYNEQFF.

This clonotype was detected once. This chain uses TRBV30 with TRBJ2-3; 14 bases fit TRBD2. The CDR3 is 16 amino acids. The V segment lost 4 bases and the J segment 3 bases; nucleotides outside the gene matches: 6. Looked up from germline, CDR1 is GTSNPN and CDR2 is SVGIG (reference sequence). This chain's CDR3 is CAWNQGLAGGTDTQYF. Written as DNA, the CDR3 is TGTGCCTGGAACCAAGGACTAGCGGGAGGAACAGATACGCAGTATTTT.

CDR3 sequence reads: CASGETRQSPTDTQYF. As DNA, the CDR3 is TGTGCCAGCGGGGAAACCAGACAGAGTCCCACAGATACGCAGTATTTT. The rearrangement joins TRBV6-1 to TRBJ2-3, with D tentatively TRBD1 (5 bases). With 8 bases removed from V and 2 bases from J, the gap between germline ends came to 20 bases. The CDR3 spans 16 residues. In germline, CDR1 is MNHNS, CDR2 SASEGT.

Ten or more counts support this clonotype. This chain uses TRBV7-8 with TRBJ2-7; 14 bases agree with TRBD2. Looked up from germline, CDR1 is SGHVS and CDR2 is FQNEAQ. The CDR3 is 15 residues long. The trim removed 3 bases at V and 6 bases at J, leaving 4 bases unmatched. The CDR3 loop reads CASSLTSGRAVEQYF. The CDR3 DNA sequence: TGTGCCAGCAGCTTGACTAGCGGGAGGGCCGTCGAGCAGTACTTC.

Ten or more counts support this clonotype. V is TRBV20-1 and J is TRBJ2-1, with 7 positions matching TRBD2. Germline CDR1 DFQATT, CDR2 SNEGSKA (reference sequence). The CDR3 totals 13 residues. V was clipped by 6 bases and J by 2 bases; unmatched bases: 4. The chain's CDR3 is CSATSEAYNEQFF. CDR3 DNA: TGCAGTGCCACTAGCGAAGCCTACAATGAGCAGTTCTTC.

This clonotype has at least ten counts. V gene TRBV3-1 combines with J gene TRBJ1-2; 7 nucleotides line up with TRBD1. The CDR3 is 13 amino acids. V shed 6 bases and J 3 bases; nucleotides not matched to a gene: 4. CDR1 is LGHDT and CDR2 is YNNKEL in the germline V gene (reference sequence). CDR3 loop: CASRETGDYGYTF. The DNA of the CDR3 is TGTGCCAGCAGGGAAACAGGGGACTATGGCTACACCTTC.

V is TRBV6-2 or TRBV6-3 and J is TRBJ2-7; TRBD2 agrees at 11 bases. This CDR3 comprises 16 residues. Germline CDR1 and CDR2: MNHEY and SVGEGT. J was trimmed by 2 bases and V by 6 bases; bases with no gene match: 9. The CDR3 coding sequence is TGTGCCAGCAGCCGTTCCCCGGGACTAGCGGCCTACGAGCAGTACTTC. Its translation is CASSRSPGLAAYEQYF.

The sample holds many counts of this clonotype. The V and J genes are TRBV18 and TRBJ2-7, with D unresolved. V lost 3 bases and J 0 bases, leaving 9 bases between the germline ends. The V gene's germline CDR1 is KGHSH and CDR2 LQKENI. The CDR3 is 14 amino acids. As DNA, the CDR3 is TGTGCCAGCTCACCGGGCCGCTACTCCTACGAGCAGTACTTC. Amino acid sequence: CASSPGRYSYEQYF.

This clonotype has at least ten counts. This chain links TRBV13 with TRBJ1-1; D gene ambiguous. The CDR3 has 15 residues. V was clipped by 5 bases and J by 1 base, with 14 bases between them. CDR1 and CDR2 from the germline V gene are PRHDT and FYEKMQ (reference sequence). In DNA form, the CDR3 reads TGTGCCAGCAGCCCCCGGACTTACGAGAACACTGAAGCTTTCTTT. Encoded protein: CASSPRTYENTEAFF.

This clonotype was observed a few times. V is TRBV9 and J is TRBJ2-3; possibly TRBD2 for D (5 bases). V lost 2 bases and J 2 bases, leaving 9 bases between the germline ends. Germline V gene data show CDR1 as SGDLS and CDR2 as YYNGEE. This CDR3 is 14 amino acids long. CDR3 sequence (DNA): TGTGCCAGCAGCGTTAGCGACTACACAGATACGCAGTATTTT. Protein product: CASSVSDYTDTQYF.

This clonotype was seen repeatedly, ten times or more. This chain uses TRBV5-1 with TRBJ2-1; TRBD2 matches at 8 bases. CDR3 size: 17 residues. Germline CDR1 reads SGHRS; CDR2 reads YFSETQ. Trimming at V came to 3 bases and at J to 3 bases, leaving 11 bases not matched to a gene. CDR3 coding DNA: TGCGCCAGCAGCTCAGGGACTAGAATGGGCTACTACAATGAGCAGTTCTTC. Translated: CASSSGTRMGYYNEQFF.

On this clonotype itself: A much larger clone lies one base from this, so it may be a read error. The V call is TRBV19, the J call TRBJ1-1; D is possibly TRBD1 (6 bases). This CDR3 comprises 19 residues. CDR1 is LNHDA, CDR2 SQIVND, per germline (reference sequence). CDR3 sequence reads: CAGSEGGGGVGGGDTEAFF. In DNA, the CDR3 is TGTGCCGGTAGTGAAGGAGGCGGGGGCGTGGGTGGAGGTGACACTGAAGCTTTCTTT.

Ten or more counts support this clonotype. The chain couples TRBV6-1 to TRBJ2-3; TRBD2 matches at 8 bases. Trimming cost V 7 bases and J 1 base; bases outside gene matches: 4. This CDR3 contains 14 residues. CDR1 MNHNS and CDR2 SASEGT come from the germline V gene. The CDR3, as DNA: TGTGCCAGCACCTTTAGCGGGGGCACAGATACGCAGTATTTT. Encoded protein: CASTFSGGTDTQYF.

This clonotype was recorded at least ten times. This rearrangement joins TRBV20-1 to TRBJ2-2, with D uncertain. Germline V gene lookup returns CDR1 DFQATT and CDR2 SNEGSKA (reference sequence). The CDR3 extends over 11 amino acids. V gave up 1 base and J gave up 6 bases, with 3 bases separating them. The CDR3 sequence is CSARVAGELFF. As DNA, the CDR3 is TGCAGTGCTAGAGTAGCCGGGGAGCTGTTTTTT.

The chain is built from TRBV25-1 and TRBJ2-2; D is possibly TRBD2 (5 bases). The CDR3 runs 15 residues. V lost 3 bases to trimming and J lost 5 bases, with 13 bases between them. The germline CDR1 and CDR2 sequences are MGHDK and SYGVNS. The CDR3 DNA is TGTGCCAGCAGTGAGGGGAGTTGGGAAACCGGGGAGCTGTTTTTT. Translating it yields CASSEGSWETGELFF.

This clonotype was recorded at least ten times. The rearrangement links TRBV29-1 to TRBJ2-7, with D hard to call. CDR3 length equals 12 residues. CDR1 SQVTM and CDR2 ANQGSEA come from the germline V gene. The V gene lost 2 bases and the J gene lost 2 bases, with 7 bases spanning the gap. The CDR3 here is CSVETDPYEQYF. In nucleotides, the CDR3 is TGCAGCGTTGAAACAGATCCCTACGAGCAGTACTTC.

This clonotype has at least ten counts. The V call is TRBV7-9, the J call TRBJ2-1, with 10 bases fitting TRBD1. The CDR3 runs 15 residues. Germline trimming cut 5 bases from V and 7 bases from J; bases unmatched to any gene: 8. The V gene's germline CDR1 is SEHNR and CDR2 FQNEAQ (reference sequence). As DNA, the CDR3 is TGTGCCAGCAGCCGACAGGGGGCGCGAGAAAATGAGCAGTTCTTC. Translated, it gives CASSRQGARENEQFF.

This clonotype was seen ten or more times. The CDR3 DNA reads as TGTGCCAGCAGCAAACAGTACTATGGCTACACCTTC. Amino acid sequence: CASSKQYYGYTF. This chain uses TRBV4-2 with TRBJ1-2; D ambiguous. The V end was cut by 5 bases, the J end by 3 bases, with 7 bases between. The CDR3 runs to 12 residues. From germline, CDR1 is LGHNA and CDR2 YNFKEQ.

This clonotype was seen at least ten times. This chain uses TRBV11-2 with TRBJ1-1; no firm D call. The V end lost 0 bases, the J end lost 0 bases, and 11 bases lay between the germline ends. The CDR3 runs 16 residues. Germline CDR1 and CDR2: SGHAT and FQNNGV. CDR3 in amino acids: CASSLEVGRLNTEAFF. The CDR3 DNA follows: TGTGCCAGCAGCTTAGAAGTGGGCAGGCTGAACACTGAAGCTTTCTTT.

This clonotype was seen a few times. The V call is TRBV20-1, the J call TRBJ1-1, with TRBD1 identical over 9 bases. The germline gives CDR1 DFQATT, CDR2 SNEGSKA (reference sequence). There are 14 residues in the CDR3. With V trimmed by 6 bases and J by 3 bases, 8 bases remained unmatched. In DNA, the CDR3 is TGCAGTGCCAGGGACAGGGATCCGGACACTGAAGCTTTCTTT. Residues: CSARDRDPDTEAFF.

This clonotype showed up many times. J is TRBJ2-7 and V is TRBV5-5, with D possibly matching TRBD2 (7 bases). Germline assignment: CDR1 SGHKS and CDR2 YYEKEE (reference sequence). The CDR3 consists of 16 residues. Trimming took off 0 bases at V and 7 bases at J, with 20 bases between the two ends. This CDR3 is CASSLAGGHAGREQYF. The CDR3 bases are TGTGCCAGCAGCTTGGCCGGGGGGCACGCAGGTCGGGAGCAGTACTTC.

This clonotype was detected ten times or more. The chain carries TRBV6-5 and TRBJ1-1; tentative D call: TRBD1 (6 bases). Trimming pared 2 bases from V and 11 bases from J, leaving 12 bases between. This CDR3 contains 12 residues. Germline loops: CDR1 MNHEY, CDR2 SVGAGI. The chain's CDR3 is CASSYTGARAFF. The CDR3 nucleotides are TGTGCCAGCAGTTACACGGGGGCGAGGGCTTTCTTT.